This T cell receptor (beta chain) was recovered during a study of CD8+ T cells in alopecia areata. Treatment of the sample: oral pan-JAK inhibitor, 5-10 mg twice daily. Reverse transcribed after extraction, RNA yielded cDNA as the sequencing template. Method: immunoSEQ multiplex PCR; TCRdb's copy keeps in-frame clones and lacks some. The data contain 180,000 or so clones, approximately 50% of them singletons. This CDR3 has 16 amino acids. Trimming took off 1 base at V and 3 bases at J, with 13 bases between the two ends. CDR1 is SGHRS, CDR2 YFSETQ, per germline. Study results and caveats: Sequence data from scalp samples additionally include resident alphabeta T cells of normal skin.

Notes on this clone: The antigen is not known.

This receptor was taken from a human donor with alopecia areata. The chain employs TRBV5-1 and TRBJ2-2; the D gene could be TRBD1 or TRBD2 (5 bases each). The sample in question was CD8+ T cells sorted from blood, obtained around week 53, from a patient treated with tofacitinib. Here the CDR3 DNA reads TGCGCCAGCAGCTTGTCCTCGGGACCGGACACCGGGGAGCTGTTTTTT. This sequence encodes CASSLSSGPDTGELFF.